Below are 21 T cell receptor beta chains sequenced from a single sample in a study of vaccination and CD4 T cells after COVID-19 (dated by TCRdb to 2022 to 2024). Their cognate antigens are unknown. The receptor library was made with PCR. The sequencer was an Illumina iSeq 100. DNA from cultured CD4+ T cells was subjected to TCR sequencing with the Oncomine TCR Beta short-read assay at the Johns Hopkins FTIC core. TCRdb handled the public reads itself, with Q25 trimming in fastp and clone calling in MiXCR, and kept productive beta chains. One record per CDR3 amino acid sequence lists the most common genes and DNA. Recorded for this sample are 9,000 to 13,000 distinct CDR3 sequences; 46% of them occurred a single time. The top ten hold 29% of the sample. Per the publication, the treatment or condition label means: approximately 9-day PBMC culture with coronavirus spike peptide pools or control peptides (ViraFEST assay).

Material for sequencing was CD4+ T cells from blood, cultured in vitro. The receptors originated from a human donor who had recovered from COVID-19.

The J gene is TRBJ2-3, the V gene TRBV10-3, with D possibly TRBD2 on 5 matching bases. CDR3 length equals 15 residues. Trimming removed 7 bases from V and 1 base from J, with 15 bases in between. Germline values: CDR1 ENHRY, CDR2 SYGVKD. CDR3: CAIMVRAIGTDTQYF. CDR3 in DNA: TGTGCCATCATGGTGAGGGCTATAGGCACAGATACGCAGTATTTT.

This clonotype was counted only a few times. V usage is TRBV6-2 or TRBV6-3 and J usage is TRBJ2-7, with unresolved D. Looked up from germline, CDR1 is MNHEY and CDR2 is SVGEGT. Trimming shortened V by 6 bases and J by 0 bases, and 6 bases separated the two germline ends. The CDR3 covers 12 residues. DNA of the CDR3: TGTGCCAGCAGGTATGCCTCCTACGAGCAGTACTTC. This encodes CASRYASYEQYF.

The rearrangement uses TRBV6-5 and TRBJ2-7; D might be TRBD1 (6 bases). The V gene's germline CDR1 is MNHEY and CDR2 SVGAGI. Trimming removed 0 bases at V and 3 bases at J, with 24 bases between. The CDR3 sequence is 19 residues long. CDR3 nucleotides: TGTGCCAGCAGTTACTCGAAAAAAAGACAGGTCAAGGGGGTCTACGAGCAGTACTTC. Residues: CASSYSKKRQVKGVYEQYF.

This chain uses TRBV5-4 with TRBJ2-2, with D possibly being TRBD2 (6 bases). CDR3 size: 15 residues. Germline loops: CDR1 SGHNT, CDR2 YYREEE (reference sequence). Between the trimmed V and J ends, which lost 4 bases and 4 bases, there was a span of 14 bases. The CDR3 is CASSPRREPTGELFF. The CDR3 coding sequence is TGTGCCAGCAGCCCTCGACGGGAGCCCACCGGGGAGCTGTTTTTT.

Remarks on this clonotype: Here the CDR3 omits its conserved ending phenylalanine or tryptophan, so a read error is the likely source. This sequence joins TRBV2 and TRBJ2-1; 9 positions match TRBD2. This CDR3 spans 13 amino acids. V was pared by 7 bases and J by 9 bases, with 7 bases of the junction left unmatched. Germline CDR1 and CDR2: SNHLY and FYNNEI. As DNA, the CDR3 is TGTGCCAGCATGGTTAGCGGGGGTGGTGAGCAGTTCCTC. This gives the protein CASMVSGGGEQFL.

The V and J genes are TRBV29-1 and TRBJ2-7, with D perhaps given as TRBD1 or TRBD2 (5 bases each). CDR3 length: 12 amino acids. V lost 5 bases to trimming and J lost 5 bases, with 13 bases between them. Per the germline V gene, CDR1 is SQVTM and CDR2 is ANQGSEA. CDR3 sequence: CSVSGPQDEQYF. CDR3 bases: TGCAGCGTTTCGGGACCACAGGACGAGCAGTACTTC.

The rearrangement joins TRBV11-2 to TRBJ2-7; D may be TRBD2 (6 bases). The ends were cut back, 3 bases at V and 6 bases at J, with 12 bases in the middle. The CDR3 is made up of 13 amino acids. The germline CDR1 and CDR2 sequences are SGHAT and FQNNGV. The CDR3 protein is CASSFGGAGEQYF. CDR3 nucleotide sequence: TGTGCCAGCAGCTTTGGCGGGGCTGGCGAGCAGTACTTC.

The V gene is TRBV10-3, the J gene TRBJ2-3, with D unclear. Germline CDR1 and CDR2: ENHRY and SYGVKD. Trimming removed 2 bases at V and 1 base at J, with 1 base between. The CDR3 runs 12 residues. The CDR3 DNA is TGTGCCATCAGTGAGGGCACAGATACGCAGTATTTT. Protein: CAISEGTDTQYF.

The rearrangement links TRBV6-1 to TRBJ1-1; 7 bases map to TRBD1. The length of the CDR3 is 11 residues. The V segment lost 5 bases and the J segment 9 bases; nucleotides outside the gene matches: 3. The germline V gene encodes CDR1 MNHNS and CDR2 SASEGT. The CDR3 region has the DNA TGTGCCAGCAGTACAGGGGCGAAAGCTTTCTTT. Translating gives CASSTGAKAFF.

This clonotype was picked up a small number of times. The gene calls are TRBV30 and TRBJ1-1; D ambiguous. Germline lookup yields CDR1 GTSNPN and CDR2 SVGIG (reference sequence). Trimming stripped 0 bases from V and 3 bases from J, with 11 bases between. CDR3 length equals 14 residues. This CDR3 reads CAWSVRRGDTEAFF. CDR3 coding DNA: TGTGCCTGGAGTGTACGGCGAGGAGACACTGAAGCTTTCTTT. The whole variable domain, remainder taken from reference TRBV30 and TRBJ1-1, is SQTIHQWPATLVQPVGSPLSLECTVEGTSNPNLYWYRQAAGRGLQLLFYSVGIGQISSEVPQNLSASRPQDRQFILSSKKLLLSDSGFYLCAWSVRRGDTEAFFGQGTRLTVV.

In this sample, this clonotype turned up once. V gene TRBV21-1 combines with J gene TRBJ2-2; TRBD1, the table's D call, lacks a check against the DNA. TRBV21-1 is assigned pseudogene status. This CDR3 is built from 16 residues. CDR3 residues: CASRKEGTVNTGELFF. In nucleotides, the CDR3 is TGTGCCAGCCGAAAAGAAGGGACAGTCAACACCGGGGAGCTGTTTTTT.

The chain is built from TRBV7-2 and TRBJ2-1, with D possibly being TRBD2 (6 bases). Between the trimmed V and J ends, which lost 5 bases and 2 bases, there was a span of 16 bases. Looked up from germline, CDR1 is SGHTA and CDR2 is FQGNSA. CDR3 length: 16 residues. The CDR3 DNA reads as TGTGCCAGCAGCCCCCAGACTGGCGGGGCCTACAATGAGCAGTTCTTC. This translates into CASSPQTGGAYNEQFF.

The chain recombines TRBV18 with TRBJ1-4; 10 bases line up with TRBD1. Germline CDR1 and CDR2: KGHSH and LQKENI. Trimming removed 3 bases from V and 8 bases from J; junction bases left unmatched: 12. The CDR3 loop spans 17 amino acids. CDR3 bases: TGTGCCAGCTCACCTTTGCGGACAGGGGGTTTAGAGGAAAAACTGTTTTTT. Translating it yields CASSPLRTGGLEEKLFF.

This chain connects TRBV23-1 to TRBJ1-1; D gene uncertain. TRBV23-1 is identified as an open reading frame with a role that is uncertain. Trimming took 6 bases from V and 11 from J, leaving 10 bases between them. There are 10 residues in the CDR3. CDR3 in amino acids: CASSLFGAFF. CDR3 DNA: TGCGCCAGCAGCCTATTTGGGGCTTTCTTT.

This clonotype was observed a handful of times. The chain joins TRBV6-1 to TRBJ1-1, with 8 bases matching TRBD1. CDR1 and CDR2 from the germline V gene are MNHNS and SASEGT. V was clipped by 5 bases and J by 1 base; unmatched bases: 6. The CDR3 totals 15 residues. The CDR3 reads CASSIRGLGNTEAFF. In DNA, the CDR3 is TGTGCCAGCAGTATCAGGGGGCTCGGGAACACTGAAGCTTTCTTT.

The gene calls are TRBV5-1 and TRBJ1-2; D possibly corresponds to TRBD1 (5 bases). The CDR3 extends over 15 amino acids. Trimming cost V 3 bases and J 5 bases, with 17 bases left between them. The germline V gene has CDR1 SGHRS and CDR2 YFSETQ. The CDR3 is CASSWTAGRIYGYTF. The DNA for the CDR3 is TGCGCCAGCAGCTGGACGGCGGGACGGATATATGGCTACACCTTC. The full variable domain, rest sourced from reference TRBV5-1 and TRBJ1-2, is KAGVTQTPRYLIKTRGQQVTLSCSPISGHRSVSWYQQTPGQGLQFLFEYFSETQRNKGNFPGRFSGRQFSNSRSEMNVSTLELGDSALYLCASSWTAGRIYGYTFGSGTRLTVV.

This clonotype showed up just a few times. The rearrangement joins TRBV20-1 to TRBJ1-4; D is possibly TRBD1 (5 bases). The germline V and J ends were trimmed by 6 bases and 8 bases, with 22 bases remaining between them. The CDR3 is made up of 15 amino acids. Per the germline V gene, CDR1 is DFQATT and CDR2 is SNEGSKA (reference sequence). The CDR3 coding sequence is TGCAGTGCGGGGACCGACTCTAACAGTTGGGAAAAACTGTTTTTT. Translated: CSAGTDSNSWEKLFF.

This clonotype appeared a few times. The rearrangement joins TRBV19 to TRBJ1-2, with D perhaps TRBD1 (5 bases). The CDR3 has 15 residues. V lost 0 bases to trimming and J lost 7 bases, with 15 bases between them. Germline assignment: CDR1 LNHDA and CDR2 SQIVND (reference sequence). The CDR3 protein is CASSIEYSPRVGYTF. In DNA, the CDR3 is TGTGCCAGTAGTATAGAATACAGTCCCAGGGTTGGCTACACCTTC. Filled out from reference TRBV19 and TRBJ1-2, the complete variable domain reads DGGITQSPKYLFRKEGQNVTLSCEQNLNHDAMYWYRQDPGQGLRLIYYSQIVNDFQKGDIAEGYSVSREKKESFPLTVTSAQKNPTAFYLCASSIEYSPRVGYTFGSGTRLTVV.

The chain couples TRBV4-1 to TRBJ1-5; no firm D call. Trimming stripped 4 bases from V and 8 bases from J, with 12 bases between. Germline V lookup: CDR1 MGHRA, CDR2 YSYEKL. The CDR3 has 13 amino acids. As DNA, the CDR3 is TGCGCCAGCAGCCCCTCGGACGTGAAGCCCCAGCATTTT. Its protein product is CASSPSDVKPQHF.

This clonotype was seen once. V gene TRBV20-1 combines with J gene TRBJ1-3; D uncertain. Germline CDR1 is DFQATT and CDR2 is SNEGSKA (reference sequence). The CDR3 consists of 12 residues. V lost 6 bases and J lost 8, with 14 bases in between. For the CDR3, the DNA is TGCAGTGCCCCCCGGGGTGGGGACACCATATATTTT. Amino acids: CSAPRGGDTIYF.

This clonotype was found a few times. The chain carries TRBV19 and TRBJ1-5; D not resolved. CDR1 and CDR2 from the germline V gene are LNHDA and SQIVND (reference sequence). The CDR3 has 13 residues. Between the trimmed V and J ends, which lost 6 bases and 5 bases, there was a span of 11 bases. In DNA form, the CDR3 reads TGTGCCAGTAGCCCCCTTAGTGATCAGCCCCAGCATTTT. It codes for CASSPLSDQPQHF.